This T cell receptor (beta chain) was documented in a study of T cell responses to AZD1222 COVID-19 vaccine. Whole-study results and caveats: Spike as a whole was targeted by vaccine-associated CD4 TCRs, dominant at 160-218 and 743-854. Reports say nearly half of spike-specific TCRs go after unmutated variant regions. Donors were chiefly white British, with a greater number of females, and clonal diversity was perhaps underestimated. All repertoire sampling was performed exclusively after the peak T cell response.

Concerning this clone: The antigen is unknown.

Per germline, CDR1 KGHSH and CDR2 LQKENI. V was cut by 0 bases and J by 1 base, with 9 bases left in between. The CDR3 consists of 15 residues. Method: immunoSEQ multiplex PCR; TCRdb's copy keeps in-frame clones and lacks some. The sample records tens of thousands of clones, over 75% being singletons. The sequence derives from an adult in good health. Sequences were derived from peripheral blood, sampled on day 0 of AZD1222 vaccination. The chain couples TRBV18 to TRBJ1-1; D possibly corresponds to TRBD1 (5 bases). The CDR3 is CASSPPTGKNTEAFF. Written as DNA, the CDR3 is TGTGCCAGCTCACCACCAACAGGAAAGAACACTGAAGCTTTCTTT.